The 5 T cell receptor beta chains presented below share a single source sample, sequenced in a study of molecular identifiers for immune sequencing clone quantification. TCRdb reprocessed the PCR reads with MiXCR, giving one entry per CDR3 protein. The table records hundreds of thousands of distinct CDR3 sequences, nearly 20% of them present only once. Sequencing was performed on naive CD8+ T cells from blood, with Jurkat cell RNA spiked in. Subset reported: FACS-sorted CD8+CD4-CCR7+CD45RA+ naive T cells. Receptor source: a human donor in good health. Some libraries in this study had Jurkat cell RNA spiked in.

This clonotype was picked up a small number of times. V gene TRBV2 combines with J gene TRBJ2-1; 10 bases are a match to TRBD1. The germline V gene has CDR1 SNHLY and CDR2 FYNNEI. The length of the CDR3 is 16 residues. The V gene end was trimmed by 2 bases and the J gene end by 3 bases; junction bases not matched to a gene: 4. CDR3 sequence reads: CASSETGTGVYNEQFF. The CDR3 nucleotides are TGTGCCAGCAGTGAAACCGGGACAGGGGTCTACAATGAGCAGTTCTTC.

CDR3 sequence: CASSVARGGRDTQYF. In DNA form, the CDR3 reads TGTGCCAGCAGCGTAGCGCGGGGGGGCAGAGATACGCAGTATTTT. The V call is TRBV9, the J call TRBJ2-3; 9 nucleotides line up with TRBD2. Germline V lookup: CDR1 SGDLS, CDR2 YYNGEE. After removal of 0 bases from V and 5 bases from J, the junction contained 4 bases not matched to a gene. The CDR3 has 15 residues.

The CDR3 here is CASSIRDGSNQPQHF. The CDR3 DNA reads as TGTGCCAGTAGTATCAGGGACGGGAGCAATCAGCCCCAGCATTTT. The chain uses TRBV19 and TRBJ1-5; D is perhaps TRBD1 (5 bases). This CDR3 spans 15 amino acids. Trimming shortened V by 3 bases and J by 1 base, and 10 bases separated the two germline ends. The germline gives CDR1 LNHDA, CDR2 SQIVND (reference sequence).

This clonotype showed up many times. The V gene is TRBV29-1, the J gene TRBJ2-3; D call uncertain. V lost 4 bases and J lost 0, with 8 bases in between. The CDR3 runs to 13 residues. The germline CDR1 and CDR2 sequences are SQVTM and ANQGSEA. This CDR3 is CSVGEESTDTQYF. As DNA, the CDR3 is TGCAGCGTTGGAGAGGAAAGCACAGATACGCAGTATTTT.

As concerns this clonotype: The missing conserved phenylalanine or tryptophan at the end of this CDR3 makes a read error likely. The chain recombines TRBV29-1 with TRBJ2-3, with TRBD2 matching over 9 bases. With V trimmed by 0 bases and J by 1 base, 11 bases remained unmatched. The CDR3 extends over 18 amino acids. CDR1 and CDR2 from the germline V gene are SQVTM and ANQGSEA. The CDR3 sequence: CSVEDLWGREGGTDTQYS. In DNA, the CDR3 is TGCAGCGTTGAAGATCTTTGGGGGCGGGAGGGGGGCACAGATACGCAGTATTCT.